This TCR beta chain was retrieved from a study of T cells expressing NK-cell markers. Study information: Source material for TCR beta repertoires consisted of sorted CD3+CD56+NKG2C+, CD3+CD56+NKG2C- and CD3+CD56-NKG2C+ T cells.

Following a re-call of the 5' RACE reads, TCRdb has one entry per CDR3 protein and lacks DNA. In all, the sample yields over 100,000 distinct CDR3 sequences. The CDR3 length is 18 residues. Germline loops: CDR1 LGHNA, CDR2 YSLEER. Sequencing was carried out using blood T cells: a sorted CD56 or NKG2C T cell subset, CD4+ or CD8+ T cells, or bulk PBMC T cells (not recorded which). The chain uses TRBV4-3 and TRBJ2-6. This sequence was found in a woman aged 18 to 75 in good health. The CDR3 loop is CASSQDPERPSGADVLTF.